This T cell receptor (beta chain) was found in a study of blood T cell repertoires in COVID-19. The overall study: Both acute and convalescent COVID-19 samples were obtained from the United States, Italy and Spain. Sample material is recorded as cDNA or gDNA derived from T cells, B-cell-depleted T cells, or PBMCs.

Seattle cases were enrolled at active infection and followed longitudinally. Original processing notes: Reference gene primer amplification gave estimated nucleated cell counts. Data came from immunoSEQ multiplex PCR; TCRdb stores just in-frame clones and leaves some out. V and J calls plus clone size are reproduced from that table; the DNA served to infer D and trimming. Counted here are 210,000 or so clones, 85% occurring once; the ten biggest clones make up roughly 5.3%. Sequencing input: peripheral blood. This sequence was found in a man aged 50 to 60 with COVID-19, enrolled during active disease.

CDR3 region: CASSEQNTGELFF. The CDR3 bases are TGTGCCAGCAGTGAACAGAACACCGGGGAGCTGTTTTTT. The chain is built from TRBV2 and TRBJ2-2; D is uncertain. The CDR3 extends over 13 amino acids. V was clipped by 2 bases and J by 1 base, with 2 bases between them. Germline CDR1 SNHLY, CDR2 FYNNEI.